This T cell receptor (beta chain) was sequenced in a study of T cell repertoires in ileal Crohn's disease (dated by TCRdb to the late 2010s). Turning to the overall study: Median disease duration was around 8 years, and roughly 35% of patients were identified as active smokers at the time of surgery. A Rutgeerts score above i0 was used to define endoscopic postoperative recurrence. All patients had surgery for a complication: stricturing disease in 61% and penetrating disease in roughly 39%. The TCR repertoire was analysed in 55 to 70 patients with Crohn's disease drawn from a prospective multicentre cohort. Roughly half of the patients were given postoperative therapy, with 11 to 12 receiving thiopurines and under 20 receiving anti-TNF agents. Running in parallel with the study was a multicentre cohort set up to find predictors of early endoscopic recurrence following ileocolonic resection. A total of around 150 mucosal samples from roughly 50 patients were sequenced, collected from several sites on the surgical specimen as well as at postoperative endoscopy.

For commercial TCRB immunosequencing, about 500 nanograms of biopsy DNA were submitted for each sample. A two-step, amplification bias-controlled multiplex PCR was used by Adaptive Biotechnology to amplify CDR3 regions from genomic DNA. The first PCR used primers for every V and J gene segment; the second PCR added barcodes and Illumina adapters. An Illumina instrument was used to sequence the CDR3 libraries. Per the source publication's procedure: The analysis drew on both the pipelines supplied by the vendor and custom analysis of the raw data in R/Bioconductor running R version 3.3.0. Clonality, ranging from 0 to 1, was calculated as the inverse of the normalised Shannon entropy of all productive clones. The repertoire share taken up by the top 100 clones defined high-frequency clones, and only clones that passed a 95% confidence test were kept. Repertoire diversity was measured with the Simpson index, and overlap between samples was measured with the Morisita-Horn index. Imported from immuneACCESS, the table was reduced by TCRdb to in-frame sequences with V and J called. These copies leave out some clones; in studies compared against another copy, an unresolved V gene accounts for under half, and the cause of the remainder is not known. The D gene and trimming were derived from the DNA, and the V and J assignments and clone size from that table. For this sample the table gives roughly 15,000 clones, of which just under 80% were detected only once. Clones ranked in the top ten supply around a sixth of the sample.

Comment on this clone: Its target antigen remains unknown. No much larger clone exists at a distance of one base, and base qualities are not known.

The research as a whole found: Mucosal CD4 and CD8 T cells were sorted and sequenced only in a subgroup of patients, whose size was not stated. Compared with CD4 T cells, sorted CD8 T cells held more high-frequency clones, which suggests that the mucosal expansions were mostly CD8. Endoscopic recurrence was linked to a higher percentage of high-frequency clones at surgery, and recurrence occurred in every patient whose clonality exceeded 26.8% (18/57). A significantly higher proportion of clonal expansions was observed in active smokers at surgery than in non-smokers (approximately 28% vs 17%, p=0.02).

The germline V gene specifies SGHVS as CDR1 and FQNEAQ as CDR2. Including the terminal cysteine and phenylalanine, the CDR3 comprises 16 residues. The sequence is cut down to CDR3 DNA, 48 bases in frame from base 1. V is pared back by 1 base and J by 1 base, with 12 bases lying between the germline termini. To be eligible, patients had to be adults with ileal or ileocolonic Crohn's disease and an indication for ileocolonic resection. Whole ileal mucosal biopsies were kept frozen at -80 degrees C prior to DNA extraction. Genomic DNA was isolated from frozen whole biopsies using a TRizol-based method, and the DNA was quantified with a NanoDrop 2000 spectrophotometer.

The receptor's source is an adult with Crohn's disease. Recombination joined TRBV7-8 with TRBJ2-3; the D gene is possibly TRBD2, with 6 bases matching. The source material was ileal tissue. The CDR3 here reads CASSLGAGRRTDTQYF. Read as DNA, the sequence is TGTGCCAGCAGCTTAGGGGCGGGGCGACGCACAGATACGCAGTATTTT. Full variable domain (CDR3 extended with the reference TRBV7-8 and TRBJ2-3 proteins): GAGVSQSPRYKVAKRGQDVALRCDPISGHVSLFWYQQALGQGPEFLTYFQNEAQLDKSGLPSDRFFAERPEGSVSTLKIQRTQQEDSAVYLCASSLGAGRRTDTQYFGPGTRLTVL.